Each of the 10 T cell receptor beta chains below was sequenced from the same sample in a study of blood T cell repertoires in COVID-19. Libraries were prepared by immunoSEQ multiplex PCR; TCRdb keeps only in-frame clonotypes and omits some of them. The sample shows a few hundred thousand clones, 80% to 90% of them seen only once. The sample comprised PBMCs or T cells enriched from blood (not recorded which). The receptors come from a man aged 30-40 years who had recovered from COVID-19.

The chain links TRBV3-1 (or the pseudogene TRBV3-2) to TRBJ2-5, with 7 nucleotides matching TRBD2. J was trimmed by 7 bases and V by 0 bases; bases with no gene match: 5. The germline V gene encodes CDR1 LGHDT and CDR2 YNNKEL (reference sequence). This CDR3 has 14 amino acids. This chain's CDR3 is CASSQDSGRGTQYF. CDR3 coding DNA: TGTGCCAGCAGCCAAGATTCAGGGAGGGGGACCCAGTACTTC.

The gene calls are TRBV9 and TRBJ2-1, with 9 bases that match TRBD1. Germline assignment: CDR1 SGDLS and CDR2 YYNGEE. The CDR3 consists of 15 residues. The ends lost 4 bases at V and 6 bases at J; junction bases unmatched: 8. CDR3 sequence reads: CASSQTGGAGNEQFF. CDR3 bases: TGTGCCAGCAGCCAGACAGGGGGAGCAGGCAATGAGCAGTTCTTC.

The V gene is TRBV18, the J gene TRBJ1-2; weak D call: TRBD1 (5 bases). Germline V gene data show CDR1 as KGHSH and CDR2 as LQKENI. Trimming stripped 4 bases from V and 4 bases from J, with 34 bases between. The CDR3 length is 21 residues. CDR3 sequence reads: CASSLGGYLQEVKRGIYGYTF. The CDR3 region has the DNA TGTGCCAGCTCACTGGGGGGATACTTACAAGAAGTTAAACGGGGGATCTATGGCTACACCTTC. The variable domain in full, with the rest retrieved from reference TRBV18 and TRBJ1-2, is NAGVMQNPRHLVRRRGQEARLRCSPMKGHSHVYWYRQLPEEGLKFMVYLQKENIIDESGMPKERFSAEFPKEGPSILRIQQVVRGDSAAYFCASSLGGYLQEVKRGIYGYTFGSGTRLTVV.

This clone was seen only a few times. The CDR3 region is CASSRQGAGNTEAFF. CDR3 nucleotides: TGTGCCAGCAGCCGACAGGGGGCGGGCAACACTGAAGCTTTCTTT. The rearrangement links TRBV11-3 to TRBJ1-1, with 10 positions matching TRBD1. The CDR3 is 15 amino acids. Trimming removed 5 bases from V and 2 bases from J; junction bases left unmatched: 5. Germline CDR1 reads SGHNT; CDR2 reads YENEEA.

This chain uses TRBV11-2 with TRBJ1-1; no firm D call. Germline CDR1 is SGHAT and CDR2 is FQNNGV. Trimming removed 5 bases at V and 4 bases at J, with 14 bases between. The CDR3 sequence is 14 residues long. CDR3 amino acids: CASSPRPGSTEAFF. CDR3 DNA: TGTGCCAGCAGCCCCCGCCCAGGCAGCACTGAAGCTTTCTTT.

The V call is TRBV5-5, the J call TRBJ1-5; D is possibly TRBD1 (5 bases). V was trimmed by 2 bases and J by 1 base, leaving 10 bases between them. Germline CDR1 SGHKS, CDR2 YYEKEE (reference sequence). The CDR3 is 15 residues long. The CDR3 nucleotides read TGTGCCAGCAGCTTATTTCAGGGAAGCAATCAGCCCCAGCATTTT. This translates into CASSLFQGSNQPQHF.

On this clone itself: Other DNA sequences in this sample translate to the same CDR3. The J gene is TRBJ2-7, the V gene TRBV18, with TRBD1 matching 11 bases. Germline V CDR1 and CDR2: KGHSH, LQKENI. V was clipped by 3 bases and J by 2 bases; unmatched bases: 0. The CDR3 covers 14 residues. The CDR3 reads CASSPGQGAYEQYF. The DNA for the CDR3 is TGTGCCAGCTCACCGGGACAGGGGGCCTACGAGCAGTACTTC.

The V and J genes are TRBV7-9 and TRBJ1-2, with 7 nucleotides matching TRBD1. The V and J ends lost 8 bases and 4 bases, in that order; junction bases with no gene match: 7. CDR3 length: 13 residues. The germline gives CDR1 SEHNR, CDR2 FQNEAQ (reference sequence). The CDR3 nucleotides are TGTGCCAGCGCCCCGACAGGGATCTATGGCTACACCTTC. It translates to CASAPTGIYGYTF. Full variable domain (rest looked up from reference TRBV7-9 and TRBJ1-2): DTGVSQNPRHKITKRGQNVTFRCDPISEHNRLYWYRQTLGQGPEFLTYFQNEAQLEKSRLLSDRFSAERPKGSFSTLEIQRTEQGDSAMYLCASAPTGIYGYTFGSGTRLTVV.

The V call is TRBV6-4, the J call TRBJ2-5; unclear D gene. The CDR3 is 11 amino acids. Trimming left V 8 bases short and J 4 bases short, with 8 bases between. Germline V gene lookup returns CDR1 MRHNA and CDR2 SNTAGT. In nucleotides, the CDR3 is TGTGCCAGCTCGCAGGTAGAGACCCAGTACTTC. As protein: CASSQVETQYF.

For the CDR3, the DNA is TGTGCCAGTAGTCCCCGGGGACTCGCCTACGAGCAGTACTTC. Protein: CASSPRGLAYEQYF. The chain carries TRBV19 and TRBJ2-7; tentative D call: TRBD2 (6 bases). The CDR3 consists of 14 residues. V was trimmed by 5 bases and J by 2 bases, leaving 13 bases between them. In germline, CDR1 is LNHDA, CDR2 SQIVND (reference sequence).